This passage covers 10 T cell receptor beta chains from one sample sequenced in a study of T cell repertoires in aging, cancer and after chemotherapy. TCR beta rearrangements were amplified from peripheral blood genomic DNA. Multiplex touch-down PCR with TRB-A/B primers amplified rearranged V-D-J TRB sequences. TCRdb itself ran the multiplex PCR reads through MiXCR, one entry per CDR3 protein. The sample lists fewer than 15,000 distinct CDR3 sequences, about 27% occurring once. The specimen was blood. The receptors stem from a human donor with a blood cancer.

The chain recombines TRBV24-1 with TRBJ2-5; tentatively, D is TRBD2 (5 bases). V was cut by 6 bases and J by 5 bases, with 12 bases left in between. The CDR3 loop spans 13 amino acids. Germline lookup yields CDR1 KGHDR and CDR2 SFDVKD. DNA for the CDR3: TGTGCCACCAGTAATACTAGGATGGAGACCCAGTACTTC. It encodes CATSNTRMETQYF.

For the CDR3, the DNA is TGTGCCAGTAGTATTTTTCCTAGCGGGATAGACTCCTACAATGAGCAGTTCTTC. Its translation is CASSIFPSGIDSYNEQFF. J is TRBJ2-1 and V is TRBV19, with 9 bases fitting TRBD2. The V gene's germline CDR1 is LNHDA and CDR2 SQIVND (reference sequence). Trimming removed 3 bases from V and 0 bases from J; junction bases left unmatched: 9. CDR3 length equals 18 residues.

This clonotype was found a few times. The chain employs TRBV20-1 and TRBJ1-5, with no clear D. V lost 1 base, J lost 4 bases, and 11 bases lay in between. Germline-derived CDR1 and CDR2 are DFQATT and SNEGSKA (reference sequence). This CDR3 is built from 14 residues. The CDR3: CSARGGVENQPQHF. DNA for the CDR3: TGCAGTGCTAGAGGGGGAGTCGAAAATCAGCCCCAGCATTTT.

This clonotype is medium-sized by share. The chain employs TRBV15 and TRBJ2-3; 9 bases are shared with TRBD1. Trimming took 5 bases from V and 2 from J; bases not matched to a gene: 8. The CDR3 length is 16 residues. The germline V gene has CDR1 LNHNV and CDR2 YYDKDF (reference sequence). The CDR3 reads CATSGDRGWDTDTQYF. DNA for the CDR3: TGTGCCACCAGCGGTGACAGGGGGTGGGACACAGATACGCAGTATTTT.

In its sample, this clonotype ranks as medium-sized. This chain joins TRBV19 and TRBJ1-4; TRBD1 is a possible D gene (6 bases). V was shortened by 4 bases and J by 10 bases, with 7 bases between the two germline ends. Germline CDR1 and CDR2: LNHDA and SQIVND (reference sequence). CDR3 length: 11 amino acids. The CDR3 loop is CASSTGVKLFF. The CDR3 DNA follows: TGTGCCAGTAGTACAGGGGTAAAACTGTTTTTT.

The chain employs TRBV18 and TRBJ1-1, with D hard to call. Trimming removed 5 bases from V and 0 bases from J, with 10 bases in between. The CDR3 extends over 14 amino acids. Germline V gene data show CDR1 as KGHSH and CDR2 as LQKENI. This CDR3 reads CASSVSMMNTEAFF. For the CDR3, the DNA is TGTGCCAGCTCAGTGAGCATGATGAACACTGAAGCTTTCTTT.

By share, this clonotype ranks as medium-sized. The rearrangement joins TRBV15 to TRBJ1-4; perhaps TRBD1 as D (5 bases). The CDR3 is 12 amino acids. V lost 8 bases to trimming and J lost 8 bases, with 12 bases between them. Germline-derived CDR1 and CDR2 are LNHNV and YYDKDF (reference sequence). In DNA, the CDR3 is TGTGCCACCGGTCCCAGGGACGAAAAACTGTTTTTT. Its protein product is CATGPRDEKLFF.

The rearrangement joins TRBV5-6 to TRBJ2-7; a possible D gene is TRBD1 (6 bases). CDR1 SGHDT and CDR2 YYEEEE come from the germline V gene. The ends were cut back, 1 base at V and 3 bases at J, with 14 bases in the middle. CDR3 length equals 15 residues. The CDR3 protein is CASSLTGHGIYEQYF. The CDR3 coding sequence is TGTGCCAGCAGCTTGACGGGACATGGAATCTACGAGCAGTACTTC.

By proportion, this clonotype is medium-sized. The rearrangement joins TRBV6-5 to TRBJ1-6, with D tentatively TRBD1 (6 bases). CDR3 length equals 12 residues. V was cut by 6 bases and J by 10 bases, with 10 bases left in between. Germline-derived CDR1 and CDR2 are MNHEY and SVGAGI. The CDR3 region has the DNA TGTGCCAGCAGCGCAGGGGTATCACCCCTCCACTTT. It specifies CASSAGVSPLHF.

CDR3 nucleotide sequence: TGCAGTGCCAAACACCTCGGGGAGCTGTTTTTT. As protein: CSAKHLGELFF. This chain links TRBV20-1 with TRBJ2-2; D is ambiguous. The CDR3 contains 11 residues. V lost 6 bases and J 7 bases, leaving 9 bases between the germline ends. CDR1 and CDR2 from the germline V gene are DFQATT and SNEGSKA (reference sequence).